A single sample gave rise to the 8 T cell receptor beta chains below, sequenced in a study of T-cell memory formation after mild COVID-19 (dated by TCRdb to the early 2020s). Libraries were built with 5' RACE. The instrument was an Illumina NovaSeq 6000. The public reads were run again by TCRdb, first through fastp at Q25 and then through MiXCR, and only productive beta chains were kept. Each entry is one CDR3 protein sequence, shown with its most common DNA and genes. In all, the sample holds fewer than 60,000 distinct CDR3 sequences, and 25% to 35% of those were seen once. The ten largest clones represent about 40% of the sample. The source material was PBMCs or a T cell subset sorted from them (not recorded which). The origin of the receptors is a man aged 18 to 29 who had mild COVID-19 (a few samples of this study predate the infection). The sample titles of this study are shuffled in the database, so cell type and time point are left out; the donor was told from shared clones.

V and J are TRBV4-3 and TRBJ2-1; D might be TRBD1 or TRBD2, each matching 5 bases. With 0 bases removed from V and 0 bases from J, the gap between germline ends came to 9 bases. The CDR3 has 16 amino acids. Germline values: CDR1 LGHNA, CDR2 YSLEER. The CDR3 protein is CASSQDGGSSYNEQFF. The CDR3 region has the DNA TGCGCCAGCAGCCAAGATGGGGGTAGCTCCTACAATGAGCAGTTCTTC.

The chain employs TRBV5-6 and TRBJ2-3, with TRBD1 matching over 12 bases. Germline values: CDR1 SGHDT, CDR2 YYEEEE. V was pared by 4 bases and J by 3 bases, with 3 bases of the junction left unmatched. This CDR3 comprises 15 residues. The CDR3 reads CASSGTGGGTDTQYF. Written as DNA, the CDR3 is TGTGCCAGCAGCGGGACAGGGGGCGGAACAGATACGCAGTATTTT.

This clonotype was seen more than once but under ten times. J is TRBJ2-7 and V is TRBV5-1, with D unresolved. The CDR3 length is 13 residues. Germline assignment: CDR1 SGHRS and CDR2 YFSETQ. Between the trimmed V and J ends, which lost 0 bases and 0 bases, there was a span of 4 bases. DNA of the CDR3: TGCGCCAGCAGCTTGGGACACTCCTACGAGCAGTACTTC. Translation gives CASSLGHSYEQYF. The whole variable domain, filled in from reference TRBV5-1 and TRBJ2-7, reads KAGVTQTPRYLIKTRGQQVTLSCSPISGHRSVSWYQQTPGQGLQFLFEYFSETQRNKGNFPGRFSGRQFSNSRSEMNVSTLELGDSALYLCASSLGHSYEQYFGPGTRLTVT.

This clonotype was recorded a few times. V and J are TRBV20-1 and TRBJ2-7, with D perhaps TRBD1 or TRBD2 (5 bases each). Looked up from germline, CDR1 is DFQATT and CDR2 is SNEGSKA (reference sequence). The CDR3 runs to 11 residues. The CDR3 region has the DNA TGCCTTCCGGGACCCTTCTACGAGCAGTACGTC. It yields the protein CLPGPFYEQYV.

The chain is built from TRBV5-1 and TRBJ2-6; 8 bases align to TRBD1. J was trimmed by 6 bases and V by 3 bases; bases with no gene match: 2. Germline CDR1 reads SGHRS; CDR2 reads YFSETQ. CDR3 length equals 14 residues. In nucleotides, the CDR3 is TGCGCCAGCAGCTACAGGGGGGAGGCCAACGTCCTGACTTTC. Protein: CASSYRGEANVLTF.

This clonotype was seen more than once but under ten times. The chain uses TRBV20-1 and TRBJ2-4; D may be TRBD1 (6 bases). V was trimmed by 6 bases and J by 6 bases, leaving 15 bases between them. CDR1 and CDR2 (germline): DFQATT, SNEGSKA (reference sequence). The CDR3 contains 13 residues. This CDR3 reads CSAAADRINIQYF. In nucleotides, the CDR3 is TGCAGTGCAGCCGCGGACAGAATAAACATTCAGTACTTC.

This clonotype was picked up a small number of times. The chain couples TRBV20-1 to TRBJ2-7; 8 positions match TRBD2. V lost 6 bases, J lost 0 bases, and 7 bases stayed unmatched. CDR1 is DFQATT and CDR2 is SNEGSKA in the germline V gene (reference sequence). The CDR3 runs 14 residues. This CDR3 is CSADVAGRSYEQYF. CDR3 in DNA: TGCAGTGCGGACGTAGCGGGACGCTCCTACGAGCAGTACTTC.

This rearrangement joins TRBV5-1 to TRBJ1-2; D gene unclear. The V gene's germline CDR1 is SGHRS and CDR2 YFSETQ. Trimming stripped 7 bases from V and 4 bases from J, with 20 bases between. CDR3 length equals 15 residues. This CDR3 reads CASCPGGAGGYGYTF. CDR3 bases: TGCGCCAGCTGCCCGGGAGGCGCCGGAGGCTATGGCTACACCTTC.